One and the same sample provided the 14 T cell receptor beta chains below, sequenced in a study of T-cell reconstitution after alpha-beta-depleted transplantation in children. Unique molecular identifiers were used in preparing the TCRbeta library. TCRdb re-called the PCR reads through MiXCR, storing one row per CDR3 protein. Among around 250,000 distinct CDR3 sequences listed, 9.9% were seen once. The source was PBMCs from the stem cell graft donor, collected from the stem cell graft. These receptors all come from a human donor who donated a stem cell graft to a child with SCID.

The chain uses TRBV9 and TRBJ2-3, with 8 bases lining up with TRBD1. The trim removed 0 bases at V and 4 bases at J, leaving 4 bases unmatched. CDR3 length: 15 amino acids. CDR1 and CDR2 (germline): SGDLS, YYNGEE. Written as DNA, the CDR3 is TGTGCCAGCAGCGTAGGGGCAGGGGGCCCAGATACGCAGTATTTT. Its protein product is CASSVGAGGPDTQYF. Variable domain in full (rest from reference TRBV9 and TRBJ2-3): DSGVTQTPKHLITATGQRVTLRCSPRSGDLSVYWYQQSLDQGLQFLIQYYNGEERAKGNILERFSAQQFPDLHSELNLSSLELGDSALYFCASSVGAGGPDTQYFGPGTRLTVL.

This clonotype was detected many times. This chain connects TRBV11-2 to TRBJ2-1, with TRBD1 as a possible D gene (6 bases). Per the germline V gene, CDR1 is SGHAT and CDR2 is FQNNGV. This CDR3 is 18 amino acids long. Trimming removed 0 bases at V and 0 bases at J, with 15 bases between. CDR3 sequence: CASSLEVGAIGSYNEQFF. DNA for the CDR3: TGTGCCAGCAGCTTAGAGGTGGGGGCAATAGGCTCCTACAATGAGCAGTTCTTC.

The chain carries TRBV2 and TRBJ2-7; 8 bases fit TRBD1. The CDR3 consists of 13 residues. Germline lookup yields CDR1 SNHLY and CDR2 FYNNEI. With V trimmed by 8 bases and J by 5 bases, 8 bases remained unmatched. In DNA form, the CDR3 reads TGTGCCAGCGAATCGGACAGGGACCACGAGCAGTACTTC. Encoded protein: CASESDRDHEQYF.

This chain links TRBV7-8 with TRBJ2-7; the D call may be TRBD1 or TRBD2 (5 bases each). V gave up 3 bases and J gave up 0 bases, with 18 bases separating them. This CDR3 contains 17 residues. Germline V gene data show CDR1 as SGHVS and CDR2 as FQNEAQ. The CDR3 region is CASSFRSGTQDSYEQYF. The CDR3 nucleotides are TGTGCCAGCAGCTTTCGCTCCGGGACGCAGGACTCCTACGAGCAGTACTTC. The full variable domain, completed using reference TRBV7-8 and TRBJ2-7, is GAGVSQSPRYKVAKRGQDVALRCDPISGHVSLFWYQQALGQGPEFLTYFQNEAQLDKSGLPSDRFFAERPEGSVSTLKIQRTQQEDSAVYLCASSFRSGTQDSYEQYFGPGTRLTVT.

This clonotype was seen more than once but under ten times. The chain couples TRBV27 to TRBJ2-7; 7 bases are a match to TRBD1. This CDR3 is 12 amino acids long. Trimming cost V 7 bases and J 1 base; bases outside gene matches: 1. CDR1 MNHEY and CDR2 SMNVEV come from the germline V gene (reference sequence). The CDR3 DNA is TGTGCCAGCATGACAGGGTCCTACGAGCAGTACTTC. Protein sequence: CASMTGSYEQYF.

This chain connects TRBV9 to TRBJ1-2, with 10 positions matching TRBD1. This CDR3 is 16 amino acids long. Germline lookup yields CDR1 SGDLS and CDR2 YYNGEE. V lost 4 bases, J lost 1 base, and 7 bases stayed unmatched. Here the CDR3 reads CASSPRDRGLNYGYTF. DNA for the CDR3: TGTGCCAGCAGCCCTCGGGACAGGGGCCTTAACTATGGCTACACCTTC.

The chain carries TRBV4-2 and TRBJ2-7; either TRBD1 or TRBD2 may fit D (6 bases each). This CDR3 contains 16 residues. V was trimmed by 1 base and J by 0 bases, leaving 13 bases between them. CDR1 is LGHNA, CDR2 YNFKEQ, per germline. The CDR3: CASSQVGGSSSYEQYF. DNA for the CDR3: TGTGCCAGCAGCCAAGTGGGGGGCTCCTCCTCCTACGAGCAGTACTTC.

This chain connects TRBV7-9 to TRBJ2-2; 8 nucleotides align to TRBD1. J was trimmed by 2 bases and V by 5 bases; bases with no gene match: 10. In germline, CDR1 is SEHNR, CDR2 FQNEAQ (reference sequence). CDR3 size: 17 residues. The DNA of the CDR3 is TGTGCCAGCAGCCAGGGGGCGACCGCACGTAACACCGGGGAGCTGTTTTTT. Residues: CASSQGATARNTGELFF.

This clonotype was detected only a few times. J is TRBJ2-3 and V is TRBV12-3 or TRBV12-4, with 8 bases that match TRBD2. This CDR3 contains 15 residues. The junction had 6 bases not matched to a gene; V was cut back by 3 bases and J by 4 bases. In DNA, the CDR3 is TGTGCCAGCAGTTTGGGACGGGGGGGAGCAGATACGCAGTATTTT. This codes for CASSLGRGGADTQYF.

This clonotype has ten or more counts. V gene TRBV5-1 combines with J gene TRBJ2-2, with 8 nucleotides matching TRBD1. The trim removed 4 bases at V and 1 base at J, leaving 3 bases unmatched. This CDR3 has 15 residues. Germline assignment: CDR1 SGHRS and CDR2 YFSETQ. DNA of the CDR3: TGCGCCAGCAGCCAGGGACAGGTGAACACCGGGGAGCTGTTTTTT. As protein: CASSQGQVNTGELFF.

There are a few counts of this clonotype. The chain recombines TRBV5-1 with TRBJ1-4; a weak D match, TRBD1 (5 bases). The CDR3 is 16 amino acids. The V end lost 0 bases, the J end lost 6 bases, and 15 bases lay between the germline ends. The germline V gene has CDR1 SGHRS and CDR2 YFSETQ. CDR3 sequence reads: CASSLGGSWADEKLFF. The DNA for the CDR3 is TGCGCCAGCAGCTTGGGGGGCAGCTGGGCTGATGAAAAACTGTTTTTT.

This clonotype has at least ten counts. The V call is TRBV6-1, the J call TRBJ2-1; 8 nucleotides align to TRBD1. The CDR3 spans 14 residues. The V gene end was trimmed by 5 bases and the J gene end by 2 bases; junction bases not matched to a gene: 2. Germline values: CDR1 MNHNS, CDR2 SASEGT. The CDR3 is CASSQGQAYNEQFF. Written as DNA, the CDR3 is TGTGCCAGCAGTCAGGGACAGGCCTACAATGAGCAGTTCTTC.

The gene calls are TRBV12-3 or TRBV12-4 and TRBJ1-6, with D tentatively TRBD1 (5 bases). Trimming removed 3 bases from V and 7 bases from J, with 10 bases in between. This CDR3 is built from 14 residues. The CDR3 nucleotides are TGTGCCAGCAGTTTCGGCAGGGTAAATTCACCCCTCCACTTT. Protein: CASSFGRVNSPLHF.

This sequence joins TRBV5-1 and TRBJ2-3; 9 positions agree with TRBD2. V lost 4 bases, J lost 6 bases, and 18 bases stayed unmatched. This CDR3 contains 18 residues. Germline values: CDR1 SGHRS, CDR2 YFSETQ. The CDR3 DNA sequence: TGCGCCAGCAGCCTTGGTATAGTCGCGGGGGGGCTCACCGATACGCAGTATTTT. Translating gives CASSLGIVAGGLTDTQYF.